This entry lists 23 T cell receptor beta chains sequenced from one sample in a study of sequential checkpoint blockade in melanoma. Some clones are missing from TCRdb's copy, which holds only in-frame ones; the method was immunoSEQ multiplex PCR. The sample comprises under 45,000 clones, roughly 81% of which are singletons, and approximately 6% rests with the top ten. Sample treatment: randomized to nivolumab then ipilimumab (arm A) or the reverse (arm B). The specimen was CD8+ T cells sorted from blood (inferred from file names), collected from a patient given nivolumab and ipilimumab in sequence. Receptors originate from a human donor with melanoma.

This chain links TRBV10-1 with TRBJ1-3, with a tentative D call TRBD1 (6 bases). The CDR3 runs 15 residues. Germline V lookup: CDR1 WNHNN, CDR2 SYGVQD (reference sequence). The V end lost 3 bases, the J end lost 6 bases, and 15 bases lay between the germline ends. The CDR3 sequence is CASSEYRDPPNTIYF. CDR3 DNA sequence: TGCGCCAGCAGTGAATACAGGGACCCCCCAAACACCATATATTTT.

The V gene is TRBV7-9, the J gene TRBJ2-1, with 7 positions matching TRBD2. The V and J ends lost 5 bases and 2 bases, in that order; junction bases with no gene match: 3. Germline CDR1 is SEHNR and CDR2 is FQNEAQ (reference sequence). The CDR3 extends over 14 amino acids. CDR3: CASSDGLAYNEQFF. CDR3 coding DNA: TGTGCCAGCAGCGACGGACTAGCCTACAATGAGCAGTTCTTC.

The chain employs TRBV19 and TRBJ2-1; D not certain. Germline CDR1 LNHDA, CDR2 SQIVND (reference sequence). The V and J ends lost 3 bases and 0 bases respectively, with 9 bases between them. The CDR3 is made up of 15 amino acids. The CDR3 nucleotides read TGTGCCAGTAGTATTGAAGAGAGCTCCTACAATGAGCAGTTCTTC. Translated: CASSIEESSYNEQFF.

The rearrangement joins TRBV5-4 to TRBJ1-2, with TRBD1 matching 10 bases. V trimming: 2 bases; J trimming: 3 bases; junction bases outside the gene matches: 4. Germline values: CDR1 SGHNT, CDR2 YYREEE (reference sequence). This CDR3 has 15 residues. The CDR3 nucleotides are TGTGCCAGCAGCTTAGGACAGGGGGAGTACTATGGCTACACCTTC. This sequence encodes CASSLGQGEYYGYTF.

V and J are TRBV5-1 and TRBJ1-1; D is perhaps TRBD1 (5 bases). Germline assignment: CDR1 SGHRS and CDR2 YFSETQ. V was shortened by 3 bases and J by 4 bases, with 10 bases between the two germline ends. The CDR3 runs 13 residues. The CDR3 loop reads CASSSYTGTEAFF. CDR3 coding DNA: TGCGCCAGCAGCTCCTATACAGGCACTGAAGCTTTCTTT.

CDR3 sequence reads: CASSKSGTGITEAFF. Written as DNA, the CDR3 is TGCGCCAGCAGCAAATCCGGGACAGGGATCACTGAAGCTTTCTTT. This rearrangement joins TRBV5-1 to TRBJ1-1; 9 nucleotides agree with TRBD1. This CDR3 spans 15 amino acids. V lost 4 bases, J lost 4 bases, and 8 bases stayed unmatched. CDR1 and CDR2 from the germline V gene are SGHRS and YFSETQ.

This rearrangement joins TRBV28 to TRBJ2-7; 8 bases are a match to TRBD1. After removal of 4 bases from V and 6 bases from J, the junction contained 11 bases not matched to a gene. The CDR3 has 15 residues. Germline assignment: CDR1 MDHEN and CDR2 SYDVKM. CDR3 sequence: CASSWGTGPGFEQYF. The DNA of the CDR3 is TGTGCCAGCAGTTGGGGGACAGGCCCAGGGTTCGAGCAGTACTTC.

This chain joins TRBV6-5 and TRBJ1-2, with D maybe TRBD1 (5 bases). The CDR3 length is 15 residues. Per germline, CDR1 MNHEY and CDR2 SVGAGI. The germline V and J ends were trimmed by 0 bases and 5 bases, with 13 bases remaining between them. CDR3 in amino acids: CASSYSRTTGYGYTF. In DNA, the CDR3 is TGTGCCAGCAGTTACTCCCGTACTACAGGATATGGCTACACCTTC.

This rearrangement joins TRBV9 to TRBJ2-1, with D possibly matching TRBD2 (6 bases). CDR3 length: 17 residues. Trimming stripped 3 bases from V and 0 bases from J, with 16 bases between. CDR1 and CDR2 (germline): SGDLS, YYNGEE. The CDR3 protein is CASSDGRGGSSYNEQFF. Here the CDR3 DNA reads TGTGCCAGCAGCGACGGACGTGGGGGGAGCTCCTACAATGAGCAGTTCTTC.

The CDR3, as DNA: TGTGCAAGTCGCTTAGCCAAGCGGGTCCAGGCCCAGCATTTT. Translation gives CASRLAKRVQAQHF. This chain links TRBV12-2 with TRBJ1-5. TRBV12-2 is labeled a pseudogene. The CDR3 spans 14 residues.

The chain couples TRBV7-9 to TRBJ2-5; 7 nucleotides line up with TRBD1. The end of the DNA aligns better with TRBJ2-7, so the J call may be wrong. Germline-derived CDR1 and CDR2 are SEHNR and FQNEAQ (reference sequence). The CDR3 has 13 residues. The CDR3 coding sequence is TGTGCCGTAGGGGGCTGGCCGAACTACGAGCAGTACTTC. It encodes CAVGGWPNYEQYF.

This clone appeared once. The V gene is TRBV7-9, the J gene TRBJ1-1, with 9 bases fitting TRBD1. V was pared by 5 bases and J by 5 bases, with 6 bases of the junction left unmatched. The CDR3 has 14 residues. Germline V lookup: CDR1 SEHNR, CDR2 FQNEAQ (reference sequence). The CDR3 nucleotides are TGTGCCAGCAGCGGACAGGGGCGTAGAACTGAAGCTTTCTTT. It translates to CASSGQGRRTEAFF.

The J gene is TRBJ2-1, the V gene TRBV5-4; 7 bases align to TRBD2. The CDR3 is 13 amino acids. V shed 1 base, J shed 7 bases, and the junction held 2 bases outside the gene matches. Germline V gives CDR1 SGHNT, CDR2 YYREEE (reference sequence). The CDR3 nucleotides are TGTGCCAGCAGCTTGCAGGGAGGGAATGAGCAGTTCTTC. Protein: CASSLQGGNEQFF. Full variable domain (outside the CDR3, taken from reference TRBV5-4 and TRBJ2-1): ETGVTQSPTHLIKTRGQQVTLRCSSQSGHNTVSWYQQALGQGPQFIFQYYREEENGRGNFPPRFSGLQFPNYSSELNVNALELDDSALYLCASSLQGGNEQFFGPGTRLTVL.

The V gene is TRBV27, the J gene TRBJ2-1; D gene unclear. Trimming left V 3 bases short and J 2 bases short, with 11 bases between. CDR3 size: 15 residues. Germline assignment: CDR1 MNHEY and CDR2 SMNVEV (reference sequence). The CDR3 is CASSFVSNPYNEQFF. The CDR3 coding sequence is TGTGCCAGCAGTTTTGTTAGCAACCCCTACAATGAGCAGTTCTTC.

This clone has more than one count but fewer than ten. CDR3 in DNA: TGTGCCAGCTCAAATTCGACAGTACACTCTGGAAACACCATATATTTT. Translation: CASSNSTVHSGNTIYF. The rearrangement links TRBV21-1 to TRBJ1-3; the table assigns TRBD1, which was not confirmed against the DNA. TRBV21-1 represents a pseudogene. The CDR3 loop spans 16 amino acids.

The V call is TRBV7-2, the J call TRBJ2-1; D perhaps matches TRBD2 (6 bases). The CDR3 contains 16 residues. From germline, CDR1 is SGHTA and CDR2 FQGNSA. V dropped 2 bases and J dropped 2 bases, with 13 bases sitting between them. The DNA of the CDR3 is TGTGCCAGCAGCTTACTCGCGGGATCCGCCTACAATGAGCAGTTCTTC. It codes for CASSLLAGSAYNEQFF.

The chain joins TRBV7-8 to TRBJ1-2; D uncertain. V was cut by 2 bases and J by 5 bases, with 6 bases left in between. Germline V gene sequence: CDR1 SGHVS, CDR2 FQNEAQ. The CDR3 is made up of 12 amino acids. The CDR3 sequence: CASSLWEYGYTF. The CDR3 region has the DNA TGTGCCAGCAGCTTATGGGAGTATGGCTACACCTTC. Drawing the rest from reference TRBV7-8 and TRBJ1-2, the complete variable domain is GAGVSQSPRYKVAKRGQDVALRCDPISGHVSLFWYQQALGQGPEFLTYFQNEAQLDKSGLPSDRFFAERPEGSVSTLKIQRTQQEDSAVYLCASSLWEYGYTFGSGTRLTVV.

This rearrangement joins TRBV13 to TRBJ2-7, with a possible D match to TRBD1 (5 bases). The CDR3 is made up of 13 amino acids. Germline V gene lookup returns CDR1 PRHDT and CDR2 FYEKMQ (reference sequence). The ends were cut back, 0 bases at V and 5 bases at J, with 8 bases in the middle. The CDR3 loop is CASSLGGADEQYF. The CDR3 nucleotides read TGTGCCAGCAGCTTAGGAGGGGCCGACGAGCAGTACTTC.

The V and J genes are TRBV21-1 and TRBJ1-2; the D call TRBD1 from the table was never checked on the DNA. TRBV21-1 is listed as a pseudogene. The CDR3 covers 15 residues. Here the CDR3 DNA reads TGTGCCAGCAGCGATGGGACAGTGCCGAACTATGGCTACACCTTC. Protein product: CASSDGTVPNYGYTF.

This clone has just one count. This chain links TRBV10-2 with TRBJ2-3; D gene ambiguous. V lost 3 bases and J 2 bases, leaving 9 bases between the germline ends. The germline V gene has CDR1 WSHSY and CDR2 SAAADI. The CDR3 spans 14 residues. The CDR3 bases are TGCGCCAGCAGTGACAACTTCCTCACAGATACGCAGTATTTT. As protein: CASSDNFLTDTQYF.

The chain uses TRBV6-6 and TRBJ2-1, with D maybe TRBD2 (5 bases). Germline V gene data show CDR1 as MNHNY and CDR2 as SVGAGI (reference sequence). Trimming removed 0 bases from V and 7 bases from J, with 13 bases in between. CDR3 size: 15 residues. CDR3 sequence reads: CASSYSLGLGNEQFF. CDR3 bases: TGTGCCAGCAGTTACTCACTAGGCCTTGGTAATGAGCAGTTCTTC.

The chain has TRBV19 and TRBJ1-1, with D uncertain. The V end lost 7 bases, the J end lost 0 bases, and 9 bases lay between the germline ends. Germline assignment: CDR1 LNHDA and CDR2 SQIVND (reference sequence). The CDR3 loop spans 13 amino acids. The CDR3 loop is CASTRLMNTEAFF. CDR3 DNA: TGTGCCAGTACCCGACTGATGAACACTGAAGCTTTCTTT.

This clone was counted only a few times. Other nucleotide sequences from this sample produce the same CDR3. This chain links TRBV9 with TRBJ2-1; 10 bases line up with TRBD2. Germline trimming cut 3 bases from V and 2 bases from J; bases unmatched to any gene: 2. The CDR3 has 15 amino acids. Germline loops: CDR1 SGDLS, CDR2 YYNGEE. The CDR3 loop is CASSASGRPYNEQFF. Here the CDR3 DNA reads TGTGCCAGCAGCGCTAGCGGGAGACCCTACAATGAGCAGTTCTTC.